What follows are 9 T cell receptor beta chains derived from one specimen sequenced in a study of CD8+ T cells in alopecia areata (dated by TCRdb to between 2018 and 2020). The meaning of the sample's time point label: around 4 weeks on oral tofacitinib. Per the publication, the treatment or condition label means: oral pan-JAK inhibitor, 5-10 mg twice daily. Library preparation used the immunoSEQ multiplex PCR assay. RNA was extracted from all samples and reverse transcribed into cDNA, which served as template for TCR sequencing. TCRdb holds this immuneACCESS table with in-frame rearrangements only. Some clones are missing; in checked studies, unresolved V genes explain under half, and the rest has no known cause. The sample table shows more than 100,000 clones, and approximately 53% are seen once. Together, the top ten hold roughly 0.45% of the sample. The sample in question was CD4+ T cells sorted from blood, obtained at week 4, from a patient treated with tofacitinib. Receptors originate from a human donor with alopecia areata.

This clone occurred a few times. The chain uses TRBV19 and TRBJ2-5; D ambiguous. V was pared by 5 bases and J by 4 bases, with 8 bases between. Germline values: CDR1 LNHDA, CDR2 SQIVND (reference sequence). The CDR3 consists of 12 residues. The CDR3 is CASSGGGETQYF. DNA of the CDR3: TGTGCCAGTAGTGGCGGCGGAGAGACCCAGTACTTC.

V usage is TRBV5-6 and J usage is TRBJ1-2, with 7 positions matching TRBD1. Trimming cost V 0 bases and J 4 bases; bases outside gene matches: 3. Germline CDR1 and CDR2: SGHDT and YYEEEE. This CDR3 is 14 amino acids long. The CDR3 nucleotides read TGTGCCAGCAGCTTGGCCCGACAGGGCTATGGCTACACCTTC. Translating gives CASSLARQGYGYTF.

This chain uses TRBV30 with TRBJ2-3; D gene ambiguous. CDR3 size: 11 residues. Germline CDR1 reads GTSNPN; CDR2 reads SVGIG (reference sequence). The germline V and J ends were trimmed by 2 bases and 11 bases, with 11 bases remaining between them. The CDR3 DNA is TGTGCCTGGAGTTCCCCCATATGGCAGTATTTT. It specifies CAWSSPIWQYF.

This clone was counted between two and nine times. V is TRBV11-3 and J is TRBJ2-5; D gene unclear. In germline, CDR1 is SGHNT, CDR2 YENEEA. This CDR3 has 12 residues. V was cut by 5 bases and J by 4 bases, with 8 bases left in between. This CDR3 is CASSPLGETQYF. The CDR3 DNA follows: TGTGCCAGCAGCCCCCTCGGAGAGACCCAGTACTTC.

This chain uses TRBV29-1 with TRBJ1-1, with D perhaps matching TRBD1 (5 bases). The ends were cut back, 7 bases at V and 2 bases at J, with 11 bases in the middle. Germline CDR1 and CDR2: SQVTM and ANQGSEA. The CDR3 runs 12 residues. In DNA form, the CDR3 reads TGCAGCGGGGGGGAGAGAAACACTGAAGCTTTCTTT. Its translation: CSGGERNTEAFF.

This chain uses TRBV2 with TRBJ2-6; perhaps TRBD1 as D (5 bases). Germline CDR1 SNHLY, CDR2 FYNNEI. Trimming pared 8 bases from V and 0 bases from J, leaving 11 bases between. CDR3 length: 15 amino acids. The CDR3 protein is CASGRQISGANVLTF. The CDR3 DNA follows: TGTGCCAGCGGACGACAGATCTCTGGGGCCAACGTCCTGACTTTC.

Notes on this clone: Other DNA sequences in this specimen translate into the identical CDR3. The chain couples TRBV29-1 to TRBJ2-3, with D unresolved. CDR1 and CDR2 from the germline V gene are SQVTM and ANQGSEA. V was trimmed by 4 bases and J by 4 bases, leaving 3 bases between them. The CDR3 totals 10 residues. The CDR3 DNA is TGCAGCGTTGGGTCAGATACGCAGTATTTT. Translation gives CSVGSDTQYF.

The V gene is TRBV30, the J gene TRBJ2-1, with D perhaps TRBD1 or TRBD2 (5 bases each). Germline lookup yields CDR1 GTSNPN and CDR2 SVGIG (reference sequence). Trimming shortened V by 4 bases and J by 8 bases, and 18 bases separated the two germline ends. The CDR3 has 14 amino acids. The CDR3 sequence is CAWKRGFGHDEQFF. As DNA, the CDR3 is TGTGCCTGGAAGAGGGGTTTCGGGCACGATGAGCAGTTCTTC.

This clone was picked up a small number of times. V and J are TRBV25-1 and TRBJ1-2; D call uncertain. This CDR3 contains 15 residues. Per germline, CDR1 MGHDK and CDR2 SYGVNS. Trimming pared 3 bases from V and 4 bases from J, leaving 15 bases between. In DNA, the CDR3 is TGTGCCAGCAGTGATGAGGGCAGATCTCCCTATGGCTACACCTTC. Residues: CASSDEGRSPYGYTF.